This TCR beta chain was sequenced during a study of blood T cell repertoires in COVID-19 (dated by TCRdb to 2020 to 2022). Regarding the research as a whole: Samples covering the acute and convalescent phases of COVID-19 were provided by collaborators in the United States, Italy and Spain. The material from the prospective study consisted of cDNA or gDNA derived from T cells, B-cell-depleted T cells, or PBMCs. Subjects who had been exposed to COVID-19, were actively infected with it, or had recovered from it provided the deeply sampled blood TCRbeta repertoires that made up the dataset. The repertoires were released in a freely available public database meant as a resource for research on the immune response to SARS-CoV-2. The samples were drawn from two sources: the first 160 participants of the ongoing ImmuneRACE study, and 1,200 or so subjects contributed by 6 global collaborators. The sample metadata nearly always contained a de-identified subject ID, COVID-19 status, age in years and sex. Where available, HLA class I and class II types were obtained from metadata supplied by the sample provider rather than from assay-based typing.

Study-wide conclusions, independent of this receptor: The quantity of clinical and demographic metadata differed by source and by participant and was supplied without curation.

Whole blood was collected in K2EDTA tubes by collaborating institutions according to the institutions' own protocols. For TCRbeta analysis, collaborators shipped samples in one of three forms: frozen whole blood, isolated PBMCs, or DNA extracted from either of those sample types. The immunoSEQ Assay, a bias-controlled multiplex PCR, was used to amplify TCRbeta CDR3 regions from genomic DNA. The study's processing was this. Nucleated cell counts per sample were estimated from amplification of reference gene primers within the assay. Sequence reads were collapsed and filtered to measure the absolute abundance of every unique TCRbeta CDR3 rearrangement. Productive Simpson clonality was computed per sample as the square root of Simpson's diversity index over productive rearrangements. TCRdb's version of the immuneACCESS table is confined to in-frame rearrangements and falls short of the full clone set. An unresolved V gene accounts for under half of the shortfall where checked; the remainder is of unknown origin. V and J calls and clone size follow that table, whereas D and trimming were derived from the DNA. The sample table holds approximately 70,000 clones, of which around 92% were seen once. The top ten constitute under 15% of the sample.

Trimming at the junction amounts to 2 bases on V and 5 bases on J, and the germline ends lie 7 bases apart. The CDR3, from cysteine to phenylalanine, totals 13 residues. The DNA shown is the 39-base CDR3, in frame from base 1. CDR1 and CDR2 are read off the germline V gene (reference sequence) as SGHNT and YYREEE. With respect to this clone: Its antigen is unknown. Base qualities are missing; no much larger clone stands one base away.

The sequence came from a human donor with active COVID-19. The donor label of this sample is uncertain. The V gene is TRBV5-4 and the J gene is TRBJ2-2; the D gene assignment is ambiguous. The specimen sequenced was peripheral blood. CDR3 loop: CASSLIGTGELFF. Here is the DNA: TGTGCCAGCAGCTTAATCGGGACCGGGGAGCTGTTTTTT.